This TCR beta chain was profiled in a study of T cells in Graves' hyperthyroidism and ophthalmopathy. TCR beta CDR3 sequences were amplified from RNA transcripts. HTBI primers were the set used in a first-round RT-PCR of the TCR CDR3. In TCRdb, the multiplex PCR reads were re-called with MiXCR into one record per CDR3 protein. The repertoire consists of approximately 400,000 distinct CDR3 sequences, with about a fifth occurring once and the leading ten covering around 4%. Notes on this clonotype: The germline gene is not matched at one end of the junction; a read error may be the cause.

Those patients with uncontrolled infection, other autoimmune disease, pregnancy or lactation were excluded. Germline lookup yields CDR1 SGHTA and CDR2 FQGTGA. There are 13 residues in the CDR3. The receptor was isolated from a woman in her late teens or twenties with Graves' hyperthyroidism. Sequenced sample: blood. The chain employs TRBV7-3 and TRBJ2-7; 7 bases align to TRBD1. DNA for the CDR3: TGTGCCAGCAGCCCGGGACAGAGCTACGAGCACTACTTC. Protein: CASSPGQSYEHYF.